This T cell receptor (beta chain) was captured in a study of T cell responses to AZD1222 COVID-19 vaccine. Germline V CDR1 and CDR2: SGHRS, YFSETQ. The CDR3 extends over 14 amino acids. Trimming cost V 5 bases and J 6 bases; bases outside gene matches: 9. Sequencing was performed with immunoSEQ multiplex PCR; in TCRdb, only in-frame clones are kept and a portion is missing. The sample consists of approximately 160,000 clones, about 90% of them appearing once. The TCR was taken from an adult who received the AZD1222 COVID-19 vaccine. The chain couples TRBV5-1 to TRBJ1-2, with TRBD1 identical over 8 bases. The sequencing here drew on peripheral blood, taken 28 days after the second AZD1222 dose. This CDR3 reads CASSRGQGADGYTF. Here the CDR3 DNA reads TGCGCCAGCAGTCGAGGACAGGGAGCGGATGGCTACACCTTC.